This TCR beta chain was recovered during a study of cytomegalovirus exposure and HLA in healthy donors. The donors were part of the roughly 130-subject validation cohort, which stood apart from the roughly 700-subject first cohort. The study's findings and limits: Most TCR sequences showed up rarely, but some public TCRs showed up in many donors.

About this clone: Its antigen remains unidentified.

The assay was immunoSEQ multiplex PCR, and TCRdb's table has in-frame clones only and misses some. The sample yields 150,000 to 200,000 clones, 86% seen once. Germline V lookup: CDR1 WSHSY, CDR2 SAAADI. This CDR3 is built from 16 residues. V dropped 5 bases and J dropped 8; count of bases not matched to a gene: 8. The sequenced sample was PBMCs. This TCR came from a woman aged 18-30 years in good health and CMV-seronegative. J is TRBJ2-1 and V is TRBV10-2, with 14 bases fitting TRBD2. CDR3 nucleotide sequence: TGCGCCAGCAGTTCCCAGACTAGCGGGAGGGCCTATGAGCAGTTCTTC. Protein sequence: CASSSQTSGRAYEQFF.